These T cell receptor beta chains were read from a single sample in a study of T cell changes during pregnancy in multiple sclerosis. Clones were sequenced by immunoSEQ multiplex PCR, and TCRdb holds only the in-frame ones, with some missing. The sample lists some 38,000 clones; around 91% were seen once. Source: CD4+ T cells from peripheral blood mononuclear cells, taken in the second trimester of pregnancy. The receptors were gathered from a female donor in good health, enrolled as a control in a pregnancy study. CDR3s include the opening cysteine and the closing phenylalanine or tryptophan. The order of the fields is D gene, V gene, J gene, clone size, CDR3 DNA, CDR3 protein. A D gene is named only where the DNA matches it firmly. Clone sizes are given selectively: once, few, many, or a class where the clone is expanded.

TRBD1	TRBV11-3	TRBJ1-2	.	TGTGCCAGCAGCGACAGGGGTTACGGCTACACCTTC	CASSDRGYGYTF
TRBD1	TRBV6-6	TRBJ1-6	few	TGTGCCAGCAAAAGGACAGGTCCCACGGAATCACCCCTCCACTTT	CASKRTGPTESPLHF
.	TRBV28	TRBJ1-3	.	TGTGCCAGCGGAGCTTACTCCGTCTCTGGAAACACCATATATTTT	CASGAYSVSGNTIYF
.	TRBV5-4	TRBJ2-7	.	TGTGCCAGCAGCCGGACAGAAGCCTACGAGCAGTACTTC	CASSRTEAYEQYF
TRBD1	TRBV6-6	TRBJ1-2	once	TGTGCCAGCAGTAACTACAGGGGGAGATCGGATGGCTACACCTTC	CASSNYRGRSDGYTF
TRBD2	TRBV6-5	TRBJ2-1	once	TGTGCCAGCAGTTACGAGTGGCGGGGGGAGGTTGAGTTCTTC	CASSYEWRGEVEFF
TRBD2	TRBV6-5	TRBJ2-1	.	TGTGCCAGCAGTTTCGGGACTAGCGGGGGGGCCAGGGAGCAGTTCTTC	CASSFGTSGGAREQFF
.	TRBV7-9	TRBJ1-5	.	TGTGCCAGCAGTATAGGGGCGGAAGGCCAGCCCCAGCATTTT	CASSIGAEGQPQHF
.	TRBV6-5	TRBJ1-2	.	TGTGCCAGCAGTTACTCTTCCGACGGGAGGAATGGCTACACCTTC	CASSYSSDGRNGYTF
.	TRBV4-3	TRBJ1-1	.	TGCGCCAGCACGACAACAGGGTCTGGTGACACTGAAGCTTTCTTT	CASTTTGSGDTEAFF
.	TRBV18	TRBJ1-5	.	TGTGCCAGCCGATCGGGAAGTAGTCACAATCAGCCCCAGCATTTT	CASRSGSSHNQPQHF
.	TRBV30	TRBJ2-3	.	TGTGCCTGGAGGGCTCGACAGAACACAGATACGCAGTATTTT	CAWRARQNTDTQYF
.	TRBV19	TRBJ2-1	.	TGTGCCAGTAGTTCCGGGACTCACTCCGGTGAGCAGTTCTTC	CASSSGTHSGEQFF
.	TRBV4-3	TRBJ1-3	medium-sized	TGCGCCAGCAGCCAACGAGGAGGGTTGCACTCTGGAAACACCATATATTTT	CASSQRGGLHSGNTIYF
TRBD2	TRBV10-2	TRBJ2-1	.	TGCGCCAGCAGCGGGACTAGCGGGAACAATGAGCAGTTCTTC	CASSGTSGNNEQFF
TRBD1	TRBV28	TRBJ1-6	.	TGTGCCACCCTGGGACAGCTAAATTCACCCCTCCACTTT	CATLGQLNSPLHF
TRBD1	TRBV7-9	TRBJ1-5	.	TGTGCCAGCAGCATGACAGGGTGGGATCAGCCCCAGCATTTT	CASSMTGWDQPQHF
TRBD2	TRBV29-1	TRBJ2-3	.	TGCAGCGTTGGGGCACGCGGGGGAAGCACAGATACGCAGTATTTT	CSVGARGGSTDTQYF
TRBD1	TRBV9	TRBJ1-2	few	TGTGCCAGCAGCCCTTCCGGGACAGGCCGGAGAACCTTC	CASSPSGTGRRTF
.	TRBV18	TRBJ2-5	.	TGTGCCAGCTCACTCTCCGGAGGGACCCAGTACTTC	CASSLSGGTQYF
TRBD2	TRBV27	TRBJ2-4	.	TGTGCCAGCAGTTCAGGACTAGCGGGGTCTTTTTCCAAAAACATTCAGTACTTC	CASSSGLAGSFSKNIQYF
.	TRBV7-2	TRBJ2-7	.	TGTGCCAGCAGCTCTCCGCGAGACAGGAACTCCTACGAGCAGTACTTC	CASSSPRDRNSYEQYF
.	TRBV7-3	TRBJ2-1	.	TGTGCCAGCGGGAGCTCCTACAATGAGCAGTTCTTC	CASGSSYNEQFF
TRBD1	TRBV5-8	TRBJ1-1	.	TGTGCCAGCAGCTCGGGGACAGGATCCCTACTTCTGAACACTGAAGCTTTCTTT	CASSSGTGSLLLNTEAFF